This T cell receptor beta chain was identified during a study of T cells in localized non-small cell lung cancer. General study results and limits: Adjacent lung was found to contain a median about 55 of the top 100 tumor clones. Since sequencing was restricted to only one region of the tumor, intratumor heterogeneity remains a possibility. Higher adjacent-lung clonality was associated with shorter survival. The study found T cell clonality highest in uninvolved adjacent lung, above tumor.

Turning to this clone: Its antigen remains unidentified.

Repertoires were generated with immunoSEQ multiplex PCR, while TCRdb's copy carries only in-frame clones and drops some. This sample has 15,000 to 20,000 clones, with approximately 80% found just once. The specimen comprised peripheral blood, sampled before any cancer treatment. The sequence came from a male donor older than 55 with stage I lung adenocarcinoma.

CDR3 sequence reads: CASSPPGRMNTEAFF. DNA for the CDR3: TGTGCCAGCTCACCACCGGGACGGATGAACACTGAAGCTTTCTTT. The genes are TRBV18 and TRBJ1-1, with D perhaps TRBD1 (5 bases). The CDR3 has 15 residues. Germline CDR1 reads KGHSH; CDR2 reads LQKENI. Trimming removed 0 bases at V and 0 bases at J, with 8 bases between. The whole variable domain, filled in from reference TRBV18 and TRBJ1-1, reads NAGVMQNPRHLVRRRGQEARLRCSPMKGHSHVYWYRQLPEEGLKFMVYLQKENIIDESGMPKERFSAEFPKEGPSILRIQQVVRGDSAAYFCASSPPGRMNTEAFFGQGTRLTVV.